One and the same sample provided the 21 T cell receptor beta chains below, sequenced in a study of CD8+ T cells in alopecia areata. TCR sequencing used cDNA made by reverse transcription of extracted RNA. Profiled with immunoSEQ multiplex PCR; TCRdb holds only in-frame clones, not every one. The sample holds around 290,000 clones, and no clone turns up only once. CD4, CD8alpha, NKG2D, NKG2ACE and other markers guided sorting of pooled cutaneous lymph node cells. Specimen: CD4+ T cells sorted from a lymph node. These receptors all stem from a C3H/HeJ mouse with alopecia areata. The MHC haplotype of this mouse line is H2-k.

Points on this clone: Gene names are the mouse ones. From the germline J gene comes the end of the CDR3, since the read stops 3 residues before it. The genes are TRBV31 and TRBJ1-6; 7 nucleotides match TRBD1. TRBJ1-6 is designated an ORF whose function remains uncertain. Per germline, CDR1 GKSSPN and CDR2 SITVG. The CDR3 extends over 11 amino acids. CDR3 bases read: TGTGCCTGGAGTCCCGACAGGGCC. Protein sequence: CAWSPDRA. The CDR3 reads in full as CAWSPDRALYF.

This clone was recorded a few times. Gene names denote mouse genes. Read sequence stops 4 residues before the CDR3 end, and the germline J gene provides the missing end. This sample also contains other DNA sequences that code for the same CDR3. This chain joins TRBV19 and TRBJ2-2; D is possibly TRBD1 (6 bases). Per germline, CDR1 FNHDT and CDR2 SITEND (reference sequence). The germline V and J ends were trimmed by 4 bases and 0 bases, with 13 bases remaining between them. There are 16 residues in the CDR3. The CDR3 region is CASSPSGTTNTGQLYF. The sequenced part of the CDR3 DNA is TGTGCCAGCAGTCCGTCCGGGACAACAAACACCGGG.

In this sample, this clone turned up many times. Gene names are the mouse ones. From the germline J gene comes the end of the CDR3, since the read stops 4 residues before it. Other DNA sequences in this specimen translate into the identical CDR3. This chain uses TRBV13-1 with TRBJ1-2, with D possibly matching TRBD1 (5 bases). This CDR3 is built from 12 residues. Germline-derived CDR1 and CDR2 are NSHNY and SYGAGN. V was pared by 2 bases and J by 3 bases, with 5 bases between. The CDR3 here is CASSDRDSDYTF. CDR3 bases read: TGTGCCAGCAGTGACAGGGACTCC.

About this clone itself: The gene names given are mouse names. The read falls 4 residues short of the CDR3 end, and the missing part is taken from the germline J gene. The same CDR3 can be traced to other DNA sequences in this sample. The genes are TRBV17 and TRBJ2-5; 10 bases align to TRBD1. The CDR3 runs 14 residues. The V gene's germline CDR1 is MNHDT and CDR2 YYDKIL. This CDR3 is CASSREDRGDTQYF. The sequenced CDR3 bases are TGTGCTAGCAGTAGAGAGGACAGGGGGGAC.

Regarding this clone: The gene symbols are mouse symbols. Sequencing ends 4 residues short of the CDR3 end; the germline J gene provides the rest. Other nucleotide sequences from this sample produce the same CDR3. The rearrangement uses TRBV31 and TRBJ2-1, with 8 bases fitting TRBD2. The CDR3 contains 14 residues. V shed 0 bases and J 3 bases; nucleotides not matched to a gene: 1. Germline CDR1 and CDR2: GKSSPN and SITVG. CDR3 sequence: CAWSLLGGYAEQFF. The DNA read from the CDR3 is TGTGCCTGGAGTCTGCTGGGGGGCTATGCT.

This clone was counted a few times. Gene names and germline match the mouse. The observed sequence ends 4 residues before the CDR3 terminus, with the missing tail filled in from the germline J gene. This rearrangement joins TRBV19 to TRBJ2-7; 9 nucleotides match TRBD1. This CDR3 region has 13 residues. The germline CDR1 and CDR2 sequences are FNHDT and SITEND (reference sequence). This CDR3 is CASSRGTGYEQYF. CDR3 DNA (partial): TGTGCCAGCAGTAGGGGGACAGGGTAT.

To note about this clone: Germline and genes here are mouse. The read finishes 4 residues shy of the CDR3 end, and the germline J gene is used to complete it. The genes are TRBV1 and TRBJ2-5, with D possibly being TRBD1 (6 bases). With 0 bases removed from V and 3 bases from J, the gap between germline ends came to 10 bases. Germline V gene data show CDR1 as NSQYPW and CDR2 as LRSPGD (reference sequence). The CDR3 extends over 15 amino acids. CDR3 region: CTCSADTGHQDTQYF. Partial CDR3 DNA: TGCACCTGCAGTGCAGATACGGGACATCAAGAC.

This clone has only a few counts. Mouse names are used for the genes. The read gets to within 4 residues of the CDR3 end, and the germline J gene fills in the rest. The sample has other DNA sequences that encode this CDR3 too. The chain recombines TRBV5 with TRBJ2-3; TRBD2 agrees at 7 bases. Germline CDR1 reads LGHNA; CDR2 reads YNLKQL (reference sequence). With V trimmed by 1 base and J by 1 base, 5 bases remained unmatched. CDR3 length: 16 residues. This chain's CDR3 is CASSQVGGRGAETLYF. CDR3 DNA (partial): TGTGCCAGCAGCCAAGTTGGGGGGAGAGGTGCAGAA.

Concerning this clone itself: Mouse names are used for the genes. Read data end 4 residues before the CDR3 end; the end is taken from the germline J gene. The V and J genes are TRBV13-2 and TRBJ2-1; the D gene is possibly TRBD1 (6 bases). CDR3 length: 14 residues. Deletions cut 5 bases from V and 0 bases from J, with 9 bases between. In germline, CDR1 is NNHNN, CDR2 SYGAGS (reference sequence). The covered CDR3 bases are TGTGCCAGCGGGGGGACAAATAACTATGCT. This translates into CASGGTNNYA. The full-length CDR3 reads as CASGGTNNYAEQFF.

This clone occurred a few times. Gene names are mouse gene names. Read sequence stops 4 residues before the CDR3 end, and the germline J gene provides the missing end. V usage is TRBV19 and J usage is TRBJ2-3; TRBD2 matches at 8 bases. V lost 0 bases to trimming and J lost 3 bases; unmatched junction nucleotides: 3. This CDR3 contains 15 residues. Germline V CDR1 and CDR2: FNHDT, SITEND (reference sequence). The part of the CDR3 DNA that was read is TGTGCCAGCAGTATAGCTGGGGGGAAGGCAGAA. Its translation is CASSIAGGKAE. The CDR3 reads in full as CASSIAGGKAETLYF.

A remark on this clone: Gene names follow the mouse nomenclature. The read terminates 4 residues ahead of where the CDR3 ends, so the germline J gene completes it. This sample includes further DNA sequences coding for the same CDR3. The V and J genes are TRBV13-2 and TRBJ2-5, with TRBD1 as a possible D gene (5 bases). This CDR3 is built from 12 residues. Germline V lookup: CDR1 NNHNN, CDR2 SYGAGS (reference sequence). The covered CDR3 bases are TGTGCCAGCGGTGGGACAAAAGAC. Encoded protein: CASGGTKD. The complete CDR3 sequence is CASGGTKDTQYF.

This clone was picked up a small number of times. Gene and germline names: mouse. Here the CDR3 reads CAWSLPRNTGQLYF. Partial CDR3 DNA: TGTGCCTGGAGTCTACCCAGAAACACCGGG. The chain couples TRBV31 to TRBJ2-2; D is uncertain. The read stops 4 residues short of the end of the CDR3; the missing end is completed from the germline J gene. Germline CDR1 is GKSSPN and CDR2 is SITVG. Trimming pared 0 bases from V and 1 base from J, leaving 6 bases between. CDR3 size: 14 residues.

This clone was seen more than once but under ten times. Gene names are mouse gene names. The CDR3 end lies 4 residues beyond the end of the read and is filled in from the germline J gene. The rearrangement links TRBV5 to TRBJ2-3; weak D call: TRBD1 (6 bases). Germline V CDR1 and CDR2: LGHNA, YNLKQL (reference sequence). V shed 6 bases and J shed 2 bases, with 15 bases lying between them. The length of the CDR3 is 15 residues. CDR3 DNA (partial): TGTGCCAGCAGTAAGAGGGGGACAAATGCAGAA. Its translation is CASSKRGTNAE. The full CDR3 reads CASSKRGTNAETLYF.

About this clone: Gene names are mouse gene names. From the germline J gene comes the end of the CDR3, since the read stops 4 residues before it. The V call is TRBV1, the J call TRBJ2-2, with 11 bases aligning to TRBD1. After removal of 6 bases from V and 5 bases from J, the junction contained 5 bases not matched to a gene. CDR3 length: 15 residues. Germline-derived CDR1 and CDR2 are NSQYPW and LRSPGD (reference sequence). The CDR3: CTCRGTGGKTGQLYF. The CDR3 bases that were read are TGCACCTGCAGGGGGACAGGGGGAAAGACCGGG.

Comment on this clone: Here the gene names and germline are mouse. The CDR3 is cut off 4 residues early in the read; its end comes from the germline J gene. Other DNA sequences in this specimen translate into the identical CDR3. The chain combines TRBV31 with TRBJ1-2; 9 bases fit TRBD1. The germline V gene has CDR1 GKSSPN and CDR2 SITVG. This CDR3 comprises 13 residues. Losses at the gene ends were 3 bases for V and 3 bases for J; bases not matched to a gene: 2. This CDR3 is CAWRTGGDSDYTF. Partial CDR3 DNA: TGTGCCTGGAGGACAGGGGGAGACTCC.

Points on this clone: The genes and germline here are from mouse. The read finishes 4 residues shy of the CDR3 end, and the germline J gene is used to complete it. The rearrangement uses TRBV13-1 and TRBJ2-2, with 11 bases that match TRBD1. The V and J ends lost 6 bases and 0 bases, in that order; junction bases with no gene match: 4. The CDR3 has 16 residues. Germline CDR1 NSHNY, CDR2 SYGAGN. Partial CDR3 DNA: TGTGCCAGCACCCGGGACAGGGGGACAAACACCGGG. Translated: CASTRDRGTNTG. The complete CDR3 protein is CASTRDRGTNTGQLYF.

In this sample, this clone turned up a few times. A single base separates this from a much larger clone, so it may be a read error. The listed genes are named as in mouse. The CDR3 is cut off 4 residues early in the read; its end comes from the germline J gene. Different DNA sequences within this sample yield the same CDR3. V usage is TRBV1 and J usage is TRBJ2-3; D possibly corresponds to TRBD1 (5 bases). From germline, CDR1 is NSQYPW and CDR2 LRSPGD (reference sequence). The CDR3 length is 15 residues. With 1 base removed from V and 0 bases from J, the gap between germline ends came to 8 bases. CDR3 bases read: TGCACCTGCAGTGCAGGGACACCTAGTGCAGAA. Protein: CTCSAGTPSAE. The full CDR3 reads CTCSAGTPSAETLYF.

This clone was recorded a few times. These gene names are mouse names. The read ends 4 residues early relative to the CDR3; the germline J gene fills the gap. The chain uses TRBV19 and TRBJ2-5; a weak D match, TRBD1 (6 bases). Germline loops: CDR1 FNHDT, CDR2 SITEND (reference sequence). Trimming removed 6 bases at V and 2 bases at J, with 13 bases between. This CDR3 has 14 amino acids. The CDR3 is CASNTGRGQDTQYF. The sequenced CDR3 bases are TGTGCCAGCAACACAGGGCGAGGCCAAGAC.

This clone was counted only a few times. Mouse gene names and germline throughout. The CDR3 end lies 4 residues beyond the end of the read and is filled in from the germline J gene. This chain links TRBV31 with TRBJ2-5; TRBD1 matches at 7 bases. CDR1 and CDR2 (germline): GKSSPN, SITVG. This CDR3 has 14 residues. Incomplete CDR3 DNA: TGTGCCTGGAGCCCGGGACAGCCCTCGGAC. Translating it yields CAWSPGQPSD. The CDR3 as a whole reads CAWSPGQPSDTQYF.

Many counts were recorded for this clone. The genes and germline here are from mouse. CDR3 region: CASRIQGGYAEQFF. The sequenced CDR3 bases are TGTGCCAGCAGGATTCAGGGTGGGTATGCT. The rearrangement uses TRBV14 and TRBJ2-1, with a possible D match to TRBD1 (5 bases). The read terminates 4 residues ahead of where the CDR3 ends, so the germline J gene completes it. Trimming pared 5 bases from V and 4 bases from J, leaving 13 bases between. CDR1 is SGHDT and CDR2 is FRDEAV in the germline V gene. The CDR3 contains 14 residues.

On this clone: Gene names and germline match the mouse. Coverage ceases 4 residues before the CDR3 finishes, and the germline J gene fills in the end. The sample contains more than one DNA sequence encoding this CDR3. The chain carries TRBV5 and TRBJ2-5, with 7 positions matching TRBD2. The germline CDR1 and CDR2 sequences are LGHNA and YNLKQL (reference sequence). This CDR3 contains 14 residues. Here the CDR3 reads CASSQDWGRDTQYF. The CDR3 DNA, read in part, is TGTGCCAGCAGCCAAGACTGGGGGAGGGAC.